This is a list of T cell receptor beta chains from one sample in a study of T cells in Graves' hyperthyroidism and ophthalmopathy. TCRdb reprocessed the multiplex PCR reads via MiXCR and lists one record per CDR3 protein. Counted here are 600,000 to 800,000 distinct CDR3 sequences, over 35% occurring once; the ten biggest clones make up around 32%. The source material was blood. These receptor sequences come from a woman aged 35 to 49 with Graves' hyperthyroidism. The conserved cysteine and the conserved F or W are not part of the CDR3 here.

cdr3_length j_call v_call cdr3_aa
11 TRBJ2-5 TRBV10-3 AISQLAEETQY
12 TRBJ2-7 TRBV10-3 AISVRAGDYEQY
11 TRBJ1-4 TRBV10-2 ASSKGAREKLF
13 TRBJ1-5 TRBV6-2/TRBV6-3 ASSNTLYSNQPQH
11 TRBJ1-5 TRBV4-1 ASSQGNRGPQH
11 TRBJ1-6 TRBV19 ASSTNRGSPLH
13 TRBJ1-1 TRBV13 ASSLEYRDNTEAF
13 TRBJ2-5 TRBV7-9 ATENDGGLQETQY
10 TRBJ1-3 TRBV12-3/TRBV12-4 ASMKGGNTIY
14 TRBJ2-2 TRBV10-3 ASSSGTANRAGELF
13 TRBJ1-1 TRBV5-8 ASSSGRGMNTEAF
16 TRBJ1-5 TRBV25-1 ASSPPSGAFTSNQPQH
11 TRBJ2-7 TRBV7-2 ASGRQAAYEQY
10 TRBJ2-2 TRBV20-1 SARGPTGELF
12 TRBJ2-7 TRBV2 ASREFGGPYEQY
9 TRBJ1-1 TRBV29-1 SVDAGSEAF
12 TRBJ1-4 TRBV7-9 ASTWTGTNEKLF
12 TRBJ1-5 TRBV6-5 ASSPYSSNQPQH
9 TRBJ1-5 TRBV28 ASSHISPQH
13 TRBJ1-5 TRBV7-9 ASSLTGGSSQPQH
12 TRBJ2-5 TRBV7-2 ASSLALPRETQY
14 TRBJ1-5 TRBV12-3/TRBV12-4 ASSLRWLAGFKPQH
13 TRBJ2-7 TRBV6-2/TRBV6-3 ASSAGIWSLYEQY
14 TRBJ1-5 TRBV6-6 ASSALATGGYQPQH
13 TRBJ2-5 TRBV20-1 SAHRLAGAGETQY
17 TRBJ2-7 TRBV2 ASSSAAGQGAYLSYEQY